A single sample is the source of the 32 T cell receptor beta chains below, sequenced in a study of siplizumab effects on memory and regulatory T cells. The data were produced by immunoSEQ multiplex PCR, yet TCRdb's version contains in-frame clones alone and is incomplete. The sample comprises 100,000 or so clones, around 93% of which are singletons, and roughly 0.15% rests with the top ten. Sequencing used non-Treg CD4+ T cells sorted from blood. These receptors originate from a human donor in good health.

The chain links TRBV30 to TRBJ1-2; D unclear. The CDR3 sequence is 12 residues long. Germline CDR1 is GTSNPN and CDR2 is SVGIG (reference sequence). V gave up 2 bases and J gave up 4 bases, with 8 bases separating them. CDR3 amino acids: CAWSPGLYGYTF. DNA for the CDR3: TGTGCCTGGAGTCCGGGCCTCTATGGCTACACCTTC.

This sequence joins TRBV4-1 and TRBJ1-2, with a tentative D call TRBD1 (5 bases). Germline V gene data show CDR1 as MGHRA and CDR2 as YSYEKL. This CDR3 has 13 amino acids. Trimming took off 4 bases at V and 4 bases at J, with 10 bases between the two ends. CDR3 in amino acids: CASSPQGSYGYTF. The CDR3, as DNA: TGCGCCAGCAGCCCCCAGGGTAGCTATGGCTACACCTTC.

This chain connects TRBV7-2 to TRBJ1-1; D not certain. In germline, CDR1 is SGHTA, CDR2 FQGNSA. Trimming shortened V by 5 bases and J by 0 bases, and 7 bases separated the two germline ends. The CDR3 sequence is 13 residues long. The CDR3, as DNA: TGTGCCAGCAGCGGCGTGATGAACACTGAAGCTTTCTTT. It codes for CASSGVMNTEAFF.

This chain links TRBV10-3 with TRBJ2-3; 13 bases agree with TRBD2. The CDR3 is 17 amino acids. Trimming cost V 0 bases and J 4 bases; bases outside gene matches: 4. Germline V lookup: CDR1 ENHRY, CDR2 SYGVKD. The CDR3: CAISESGLAGVSDTQYF. CDR3 DNA sequence: TGTGCCATCAGTGAGTCTGGACTAGCGGGGGTTTCAGATACGCAGTATTTT.

The chain is built from TRBV30 and TRBJ2-7; 7 nucleotides match TRBD1. Germline assignment: CDR1 GTSNPN and CDR2 SVGIG (reference sequence). V lost 3 bases, J lost 2 bases, and 4 bases stayed unmatched. The CDR3 has 13 residues. CDR3 region: CAWRPGTAYEQYF. CDR3 nucleotide sequence: TGTGCCTGGAGACCCGGGACAGCCTACGAGCAGTACTTC.

The chain is built from TRBV19 and TRBJ1-3, with 9 bases lining up with TRBD1. The germline V gene encodes CDR1 LNHDA and CDR2 SQIVND (reference sequence). Germline trimming cut 7 bases from V and 3 bases from J; bases unmatched to any gene: 16. The CDR3 consists of 18 residues. The CDR3 sequence: CASIARTGVFLFGNTIYF. For the CDR3, the DNA is TGTGCCAGTATCGCGAGGACAGGGGTGTTTCTCTTTGGAAACACCATATATTTT.

The DNA of the CDR3 is TGTGCCAGCAGCATCACCCCCGGGCCAGGGGTGGGGTACTTC. This gives the protein CASSITPGPGVGYF. The V gene is TRBV7-2, the J gene TRBJ2-7; D might be TRBD1 (6 bases). The ends were cut back, 5 bases at V and 12 bases at J, with 23 bases in the middle. Germline V lookup: CDR1 SGHTA, CDR2 FQGNSA. CDR3 length: 14 amino acids. The full variable domain, completed using reference TRBV7-2 and TRBJ2-7, is GAGVSQSPSNKVTEKGKDVELRCDPISGHTALYWYRQSLGQGLEFLIYFQGNSAPDKSGLPSDRFSAERTGGSVSTLTIQRTQQEDSAVYLCASSITPGPGVGYFGPGTRLTVT.

The chain is built from TRBV5-4 and TRBJ2-1, with 7 nucleotides matching TRBD2. The ends lost 4 bases at V and 7 bases at J; junction bases unmatched: 11. Germline assignment: CDR1 SGHNT and CDR2 YYREEE (reference sequence). This CDR3 is 15 amino acids long. The CDR3 loop is CASSRYLTSANEQFF. CDR3 sequence (DNA): TGTGCCAGCAGCCGATATCTTACTAGCGCAAATGAGCAGTTCTTC.

This chain uses TRBV5-8 with TRBJ1-5; tentative D call: TRBD1 (5 bases). Between the trimmed V and J ends, which lost 2 bases and 7 bases, there was a span of 16 bases. CDR1 and CDR2 from the germline V gene are SGHTS and YDEGEE. The length of the CDR3 is 15 residues. The CDR3 loop is CASSFGTRGGQPQHF. The CDR3 region has the DNA TGTGCCAGCAGCTTCGGGACCAGAGGCGGGCAGCCCCAGCATTTT.

V is TRBV4-1 and J is TRBJ1-1; 8 bases agree with TRBD1. This CDR3 has 17 amino acids. With 2 bases clipped from V and 5 bases from J, the junction kept 13 bases outside the gene matches. Germline CDR1 reads MGHRA; CDR2 reads YSYEKL. CDR3 DNA: TGCGCCAGCAGCCAAATCTTGGCAGGGGACAGGAGGACTGAAGCTTTCTTT. It codes for CASSQILAGDRRTEAFF.

The genes are TRBV5-1 and TRBJ2-3, with D perhaps matching TRBD1 or TRBD2 (6 bases each). V was cut by 7 bases and J by 4 bases, with 10 bases left in between. Looked up from germline, CDR1 is SGHRS and CDR2 is YFSETQ. This CDR3 is 12 amino acids long. The CDR3 bases are TGCGCCAGCTCCCGGGGGCCAGATACGCAGTATTTT. This gives the protein CASSRGPDTQYF.

This chain uses TRBV2 with TRBJ1-5; D possibly corresponds to TRBD1 (6 bases). From germline, CDR1 is SNHLY and CDR2 FYNNEI. This CDR3 is built from 14 residues. V was trimmed by 5 bases and J by 4 bases, leaving 12 bases between them. The CDR3 sequence is CASSPDSSNQPQHF. Written as DNA, the CDR3 is TGTGCCAGCAGTCCGGACAGTTCAAATCAGCCCCAGCATTTT.

The sample holds one count of this clone. This chain links TRBV11-2 with TRBJ2-7; D remains unclear. The V gene's germline CDR1 is SGHAT and CDR2 FQNNGV. Trimming removed 6 bases from V and 4 bases from J, with 16 bases in between. The CDR3 covers 14 residues. The CDR3 DNA sequence: TGTGCCAGCAGTTCTATTAGACGCTTGTACGAGCAGTACTTC. Translating gives CASSSIRRLYEQYF.

The chain employs TRBV9 and TRBJ1-4; no reliable D call. CDR1 and CDR2 from the germline V gene are SGDLS and YYNGEE. V was shortened by 3 bases and J by 7 bases, with 7 bases between the two germline ends. The CDR3 spans 12 residues. The CDR3 spells CASSARGEKLFF. CDR3 sequence (DNA): TGTGCCAGCAGCGCACGGGGTGAAAAACTGTTTTTT.

The V gene is TRBV7-9, the J gene TRBJ2-1, with D possibly called TRBD1 or TRBD2 (5 bases each). CDR3 length: 15 amino acids. Germline V gives CDR1 SEHNR, CDR2 FQNEAQ (reference sequence). Between the trimmed V and J ends, which lost 2 bases and 4 bases, there was a span of 12 bases. This CDR3 is CASSLRGVEYNEQFF. For the CDR3, the DNA is TGTGCCAGCAGCTTACGAGGGGTGGAATACAATGAGCAGTTCTTC.

This clone was counted a single time. This chain uses TRBV10-1 with TRBJ1-2; 7 nucleotides match TRBD1. V trimming: 6 bases; J trimming: 6 bases; junction bases outside the gene matches: 10. Germline V gives CDR1 WNHNN, CDR2 SYGVQD (reference sequence). The CDR3 is 14 amino acids. The CDR3 DNA reads as TGCGCCAGCAGCCCAGGACAGGACGCTAATGGCTACACCTTC. It encodes CASSPGQDANGYTF.

A note on this clone: Its ends do not fully match the called genes, so a read error is possible. The rearrangement uses TRBV11-2 and TRBJ2-6, with D uncertain. The CDR3 has 15 residues. Germline V gives CDR1 SGHAT, CDR2 FQNNGV. The CDR3 sequence: CTSSLHPSGANVLTF. The CDR3 nucleotides read TGTACCAGCAGCTTACATCCTTCTGGGGCCAACGTCCTGACTTTC. The complete variable domain, with remaining parts taken from reference TRBV11-2 and TRBJ2-6, reads EAGVAQSPRYKIIEKRQSVAFWCNPISGHATLYWYQQILGQGPKLLIQFQNNGVVDDSQLPKDRFSAERLKGVDSTLKIQPAKLEDSAVYLCTSSLHPSGANVLTFGAGSRLTVL.

This chain connects TRBV28 to TRBJ2-1; the D is unclear. Trimming left V 2 bases short and J 6 bases short, with 11 bases between. Germline assignment: CDR1 MDHEN and CDR2 SYDVKM. The CDR3 is 14 amino acids. The CDR3, as DNA: TGTGCCAGCAGTTTAGGGATAGTTCTCAATGAGCAGTTCTTC. Its protein is CASSLGIVLNEQFF.

The chain couples TRBV5-8 to TRBJ2-5; 14 bases match TRBD2. The CDR3 contains 18 residues. The germline V gene encodes CDR1 SGHTS and CDR2 YDEGEE. V dropped 0 bases and J dropped 1; count of bases not matched to a gene: 5. The CDR3 here is CASSLGRTSGGFQETQYF. In nucleotides, the CDR3 is TGTGCCAGCAGCTTGGGCCGGACTAGCGGGGGGTTCCAAGAGACCCAGTACTTC. Full variable domain (outside the CDR3, taken from reference TRBV5-8 and TRBJ2-5): EAGVTQSPTHLIKTRGQQATLRCSPISGHTSVYWYQQALGLGLQFLLWYDEGEERNRGNFPPRFSGRQFPNYSSELNVNALELEDSALYLCASSLGRTSGGFQETQYFGPGTRLLVL.

The V gene is TRBV28, the J gene TRBJ2-3; D call uncertain. The germline V gene has CDR1 MDHEN and CDR2 SYDVKM. V lost 2 bases to trimming and J lost 0 bases, with 6 bases between them. This CDR3 contains 14 residues. The CDR3 bases are TGTGCCAGCAGTTTACCCGGGAGCACAGATACGCAGTATTTT. This gives the protein CASSLPGSTDTQYF.

J is TRBJ1-1 and V is TRBV28; unclear D gene. This CDR3 has 11 residues. Trimming shortened V by 6 bases and J by 0 bases, and 2 bases separated the two germline ends. Germline assignment: CDR1 MDHEN and CDR2 SYDVKM. Written as DNA, the CDR3 is TGTGCCAGCAGGTTGAACACTGAAGCTTTCTTT. Protein sequence: CASRLNTEAFF. Together with reference TRBV28 and TRBJ1-1, the CDR3 gives the full variable domain: DVKVTQSSRYLVKRTGEKVFLECVQDMDHENMFWYRQDPGLGLRLIYFSYDVKMKEKGDIPEGYSVSREKKERFSLILESASTNQTSMYLCASRLNTEAFFGQGTRLTVV.

This chain links TRBV7-9 with TRBJ2-2, with 14 bases matching TRBD2. V lost 2 bases to trimming and J lost 0 bases; unmatched junction nucleotides: 5. The CDR3 consists of 19 residues. Germline V gene data show CDR1 as SEHNR and CDR2 as FQNEAQ (reference sequence). The CDR3 loop is CASSLSGTSGGTNTGELFF. CDR3 bases: TGTGCCAGCAGCTTAAGCGGGACTAGCGGGGGAACGAACACCGGGGAGCTGTTTTTT.

V gene TRBV4-3 combines with J gene TRBJ2-1; D is possibly TRBD1 or TRBD2 (6 bases each). This CDR3 has 17 amino acids. Germline-derived CDR1 and CDR2 are LGHNA and YSLEER. Trimming took off 0 bases at V and 2 bases at J, with 14 bases between the two ends. The CDR3 DNA is TGCGCCAGCAGCCAAGATAGAGGGGGGCAGGCCTACAATGAGCAGTTCTTC. Its translation: CASSQDRGGQAYNEQFF.

The CDR3 DNA is TGTGCCAGCAGTTTCGTCAGGGCAAGGAGCTACGAGCAGTACTTC. Its translation: CASSFVRARSYEQYF. J is TRBJ2-5 and V is TRBV28, with D perhaps TRBD1 (5 bases). TRBJ2-7 matches the DNA end more closely, so the J call is doubtful. Germline values: CDR1 MDHEN, CDR2 SYDVKM. CDR3 size: 15 residues.

This chain uses TRBV7-9 with TRBJ1-5; TRBD1 matches 8 bases. V shed 1 base, J shed 7 bases, and the junction held 9 bases outside the gene matches. This CDR3 has 16 amino acids. The germline V gene has CDR1 SEHNR and CDR2 FQNEAQ (reference sequence). The CDR3 DNA reads as TGTGCCAGCAGCTTAGTTGTACAGGGGGGTATCCAGCCCCAGCATTTT. Its translation: CASSLVVQGGIQPQHF.

Written as DNA, the CDR3 is TGTGCCAGCAGCCAAGGGGACAGGGCGAGCACAGATACGCAGTATTTT. Protein product: CASSQGDRASTDTQYF. The J gene is TRBJ2-3, the V gene TRBV4-2; 9 bases are shared with TRBD1. Losses at the gene ends were 1 base for V and 0 bases for J; bases not matched to a gene: 2. Per germline, CDR1 LGHNA and CDR2 YNFKEQ. The CDR3 sequence is 16 residues long.

The gene calls are TRBV28 and TRBJ1-2; TRBD1 matches 9 bases. The CDR3 loop spans 15 amino acids. Trimming took 6 bases from V and 2 from J; bases not matched to a gene: 7. The germline gives CDR1 MDHEN, CDR2 SYDVKM. CDR3 nucleotide sequence: TGTGCCAGCAGAGACCAACAGGGGGCGAACTATGGCTACACCTTC. Residues: CASRDQQGANYGYTF.

This chain links TRBV11-2 with TRBJ2-1; D is ambiguous. Between the trimmed V and J ends, which lost 4 bases and 4 bases, there was a span of 8 bases. CDR3 size: 13 residues. Germline V gives CDR1 SGHAT, CDR2 FQNNGV. CDR3 nucleotide sequence: TGTGCCAGCAGCTCCCCAGGATACAATGAGCAGTTCTTC. It codes for CASSSPGYNEQFF.

This chain uses TRBV7-2 with TRBJ2-7; 10 bases are a match to TRBD2. The CDR3 length is 15 residues. CDR1 is SGHTA, CDR2 FQGNSA, per germline. Trimming cost V 5 bases and J 2 bases; bases outside gene matches: 6. The CDR3 loop is CASSRLAGEAYEQYF. The CDR3 DNA follows: TGTGCCAGCAGCCGCCTAGCGGGGGAAGCCTACGAGCAGTACTTC.

The CDR3 nucleotides are TGTGCCAGTAGTATCGCCCTCCCGCGGAACACCGGGGAGCTGTTTTTT. This codes for CASSIALPRNTGELFF. The V gene is TRBV19, the J gene TRBJ2-2, with D hard to call. The CDR3 spans 16 residues. Germline assignment: CDR1 LNHDA and CDR2 SQIVND (reference sequence). Between the trimmed V and J ends, which lost 3 bases and 1 base, there was a span of 12 bases. The entire variable domain, with the rest obtained from reference TRBV19 and TRBJ2-2, is as follows: DGGITQSPKYLFRKEGQNVTLSCEQNLNHDAMYWYRQDPGQGLRLIYYSQIVNDFQKGDIAEGYSVSREKKESFPLTVTSAQKNPTAFYLCASSIALPRNTGELFFGEGSRLTVL.

The sample holds one count of this clone. The chain recombines TRBV7-2 with TRBJ1-5; no reliable D call. The germline V gene encodes CDR1 SGHTA and CDR2 FQGNSA. The CDR3 consists of 13 residues. The V gene lost 2 bases and the J gene lost 5 bases, with 7 bases spanning the gap. CDR3 nucleotide sequence: TGTGCCAGCAGCTTAAAGAGGGATCAGCCCCAGCATTTT. Translated: CASSLKRDQPQHF.

The rearrangement uses TRBV19 and TRBJ1-2; no firm D call. The V gene's germline CDR1 is LNHDA and CDR2 SQIVND (reference sequence). The CDR3 is 13 amino acids. V lost 0 bases, J lost 8 bases, and 10 bases lay in between. The CDR3 region has the DNA TGTGCCAGTAGTATAGATCTCGGGCAGGGCTACACCTTC. Protein sequence: CASSIDLGQGYTF.